This note documents a single T cell receptor (beta chain) sequence. The same CDR3 arises from other DNA sequences in this sample as well. This sample is part of a study of shared clonotypes between healthy human individuals. Germline assignment: CDR1 SGHRS and CDR2 YFSETQ. The CDR3 is 14 amino acids. The V gene end was trimmed by 1 base and the J gene end by 4 bases; junction bases not matched to a gene: 5. Naive CD8 cells lacked CD45RO and underwent positive selection for CCR7, leaving out terminally differentiated effector memory CD45RA+ cells. Here immunoSEQ multiplex PCR was the method, and the copy in TCRdb shows in-frame clones only, minus some. The table has about 2 million clones, about 95% seen once.

The chain links TRBV5-1 to TRBJ2-7; TRBD2 matches 7 bases. This clonotype originated in a man between 18 and 29 years old in good health. Sequenced input: naive CD8+ T cells sorted from blood. CDR3 coding DNA: TGCGCCAGCAGCTTGTCGGGGGGTGGTTACGAGCAGTACTTC. It specifies CASSLSGGGYEQYF.